This T cell receptor beta chain is from a study of blood T cell repertoires in COVID-19. At the level of the study: Specimens from acute and convalescent COVID-19 originated in the United States, Italy and Spain. PBMCs, B-cell-depleted T cells, or T cells were the source of the cDNA or gDNA that made up the material.

The V end lost 0 bases, the J end lost 4 bases, and 14 bases lay between the germline ends. Per germline, CDR1 KGHDR and CDR2 SFDVKD. The CDR3 loop spans 16 amino acids. Authors' data handling: Reference gene primer amplification yielded estimated nucleated cell counts. Data came from immunoSEQ multiplex PCR; TCRdb stores just in-frame clones and leaves some out. V, J and clone size reflect that table, while D and trimming were determined from the DNA. The sample has roughly 79,000 clones; 65% to 85% are singletons. Sequencing used peripheral blood. The V gene is TRBV24-1, the J gene TRBJ2-5; TRBD2 might be the D (6 bases). The TCR was taken from a man aged 45-65 years with acute or convalescent COVID-19. DNA for the CDR3: TGTGCCACCAGTGATTTGACCGGGACTGGCGGAGAGACCCAGTACTTC. Translated, it gives CATSDLTGTGGETQYF.